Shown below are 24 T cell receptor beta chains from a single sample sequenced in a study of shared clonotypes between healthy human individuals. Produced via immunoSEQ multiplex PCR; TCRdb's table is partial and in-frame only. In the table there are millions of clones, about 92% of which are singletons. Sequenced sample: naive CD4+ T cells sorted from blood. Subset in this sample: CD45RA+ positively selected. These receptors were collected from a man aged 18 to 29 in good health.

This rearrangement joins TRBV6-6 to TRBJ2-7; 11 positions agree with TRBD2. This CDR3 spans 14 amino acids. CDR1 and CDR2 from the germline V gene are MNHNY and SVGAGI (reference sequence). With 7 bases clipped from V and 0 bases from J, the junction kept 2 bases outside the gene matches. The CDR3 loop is CASTGTSGSYEQYF. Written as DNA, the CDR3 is TGTGCCAGCACCGGGACTAGCGGCTCCTACGAGCAGTACTTC.

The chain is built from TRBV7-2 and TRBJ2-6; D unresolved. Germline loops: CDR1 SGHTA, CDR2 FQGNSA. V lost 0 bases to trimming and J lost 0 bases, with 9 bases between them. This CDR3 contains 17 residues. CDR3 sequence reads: CASSLAGGISGANVLTF. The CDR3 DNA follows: TGTGCCAGCAGCTTAGCGGGTGGAATCTCTGGGGCCAACGTCCTGACTTTC. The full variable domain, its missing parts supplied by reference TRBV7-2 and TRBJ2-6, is GAGVSQSPSNKVTEKGKDVELRCDPISGHTALYWYRQSLGQGLEFLIYFQGNSAPDKSGLPSDRFSAERTGGSVSTLTIQRTQQEDSAVYLCASSLAGGISGANVLTFGAGSRLTVL.

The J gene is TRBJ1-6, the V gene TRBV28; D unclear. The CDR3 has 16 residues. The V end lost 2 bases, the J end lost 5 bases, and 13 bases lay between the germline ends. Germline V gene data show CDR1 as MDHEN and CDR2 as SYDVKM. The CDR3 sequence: CASSLVGISDNSPLHF. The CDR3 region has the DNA TGTGCCAGCAGTTTAGTTGGGATTTCAGATAATTCACCCCTCCACTTT.

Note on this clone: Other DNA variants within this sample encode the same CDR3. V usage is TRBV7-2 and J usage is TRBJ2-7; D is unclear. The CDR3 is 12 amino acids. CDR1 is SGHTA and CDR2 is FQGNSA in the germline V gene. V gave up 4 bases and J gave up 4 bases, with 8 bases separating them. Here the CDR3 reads CASSSTQYEQYF. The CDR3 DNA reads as TGTGCCAGCAGCTCAACTCAGTACGAGCAGTACTTC.

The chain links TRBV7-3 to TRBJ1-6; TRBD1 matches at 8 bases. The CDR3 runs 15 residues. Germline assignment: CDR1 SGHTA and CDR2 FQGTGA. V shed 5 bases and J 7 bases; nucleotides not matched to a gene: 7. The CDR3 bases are TGTGCCAGCAGCCAACAGGGGGGAATGAATTCACCCCTCCACTTT. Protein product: CASSQQGGMNSPLHF.

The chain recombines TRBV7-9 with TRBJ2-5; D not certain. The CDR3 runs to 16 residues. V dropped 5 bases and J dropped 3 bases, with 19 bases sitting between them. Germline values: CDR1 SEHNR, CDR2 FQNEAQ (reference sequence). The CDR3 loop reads CASSPHTRVDEETQYF. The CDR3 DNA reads TGTGCCAGCAGCCCCCATACCCGGGTAGATGAAGAGACCCAGTACTTC.

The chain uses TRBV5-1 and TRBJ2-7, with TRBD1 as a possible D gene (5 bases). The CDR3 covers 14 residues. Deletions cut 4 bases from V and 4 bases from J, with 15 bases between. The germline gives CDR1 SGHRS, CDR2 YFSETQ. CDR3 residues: CASSAGQFTYEQYF. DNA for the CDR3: TGCGCCAGCAGCGCCGGACAATTTACTTACGAGCAGTACTTC.

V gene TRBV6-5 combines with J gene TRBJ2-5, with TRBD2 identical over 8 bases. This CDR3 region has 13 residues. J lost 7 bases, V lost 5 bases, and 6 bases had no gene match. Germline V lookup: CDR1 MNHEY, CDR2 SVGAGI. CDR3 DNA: TGTGCCAGCAGTGAGGGACTAGGTGGGACCCAGTACTTC. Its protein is CASSEGLGGTQYF.

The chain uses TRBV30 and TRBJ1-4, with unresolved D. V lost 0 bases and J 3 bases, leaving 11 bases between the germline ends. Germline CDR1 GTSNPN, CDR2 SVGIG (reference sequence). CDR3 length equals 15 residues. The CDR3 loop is CAWSVRTPSNEKLFF. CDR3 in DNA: TGTGCCTGGAGTGTACGGACCCCGTCTAATGAAAAACTGTTTTTT.

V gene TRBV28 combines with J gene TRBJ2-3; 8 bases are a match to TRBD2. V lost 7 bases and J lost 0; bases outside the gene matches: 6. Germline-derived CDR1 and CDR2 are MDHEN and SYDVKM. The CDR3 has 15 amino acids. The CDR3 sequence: CASTPGGYSTDTQYF. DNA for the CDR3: TGTGCCAGCACCCCGGGGGGGTACAGCACAGATACGCAGTATTTT. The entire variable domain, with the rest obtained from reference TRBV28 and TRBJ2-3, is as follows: DVKVTQSSRYLVKRTGEKVFLECVQDMDHENMFWYRQDPGLGLRLIYFSYDVKMKEKGDIPEGYSVSREKKERFSLILESASTNQTSMYLCASTPGGYSTDTQYFGPGTRLTVL.

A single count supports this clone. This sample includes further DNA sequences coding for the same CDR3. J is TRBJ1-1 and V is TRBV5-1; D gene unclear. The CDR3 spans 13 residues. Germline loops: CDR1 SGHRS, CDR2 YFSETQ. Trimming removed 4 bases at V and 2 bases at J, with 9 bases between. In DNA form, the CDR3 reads TGCGCCAGCAGCCCGGACGGAAACACTGAAGCTTTCTTT. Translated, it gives CASSPDGNTEAFF.

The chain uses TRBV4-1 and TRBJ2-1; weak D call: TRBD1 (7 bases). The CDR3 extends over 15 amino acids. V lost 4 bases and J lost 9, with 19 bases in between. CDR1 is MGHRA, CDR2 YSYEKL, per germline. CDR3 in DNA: TGCGCCAGCAGCCCCCTGACAGGGTCGGGAGTTGAGCAGTTCTTC. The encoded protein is CASSPLTGSGVEQFF.

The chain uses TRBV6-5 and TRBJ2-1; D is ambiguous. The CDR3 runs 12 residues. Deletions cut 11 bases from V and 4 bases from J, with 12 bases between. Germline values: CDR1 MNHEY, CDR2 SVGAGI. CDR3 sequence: CALGTLYNEQFF. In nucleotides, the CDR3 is TGTGCCTTAGGTACGCTGTACAATGAGCAGTTCTTC.

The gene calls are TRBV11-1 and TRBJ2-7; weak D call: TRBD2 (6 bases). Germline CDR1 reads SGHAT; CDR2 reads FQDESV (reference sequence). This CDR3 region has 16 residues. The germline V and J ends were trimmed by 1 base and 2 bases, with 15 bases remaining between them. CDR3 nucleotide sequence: TGTGCCAGCAGCTTAGTTACTAGCCAAAGCACCTACGAGCAGTACTTC. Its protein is CASSLVTSQSTYEQYF.

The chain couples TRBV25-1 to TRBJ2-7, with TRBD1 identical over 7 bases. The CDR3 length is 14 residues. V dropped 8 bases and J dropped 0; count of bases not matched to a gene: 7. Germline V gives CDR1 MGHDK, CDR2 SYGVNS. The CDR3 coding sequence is TGTGCCAGCGGGCCGACAGGGAGCTCCTACGAGCAGTACTTC. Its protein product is CASGPTGSSYEQYF.

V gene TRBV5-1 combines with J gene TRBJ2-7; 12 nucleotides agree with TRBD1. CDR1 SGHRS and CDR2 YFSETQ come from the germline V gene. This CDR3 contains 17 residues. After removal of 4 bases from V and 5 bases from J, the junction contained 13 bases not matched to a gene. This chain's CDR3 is CASSQGGGTGGLNEQYF. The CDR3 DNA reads TGCGCCAGCAGCCAGGGTGGTGGGACAGGGGGCTTGAACGAGCAGTACTTC.

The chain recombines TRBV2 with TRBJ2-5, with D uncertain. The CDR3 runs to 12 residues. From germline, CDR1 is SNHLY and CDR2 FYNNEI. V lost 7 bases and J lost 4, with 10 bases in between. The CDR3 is CASTPGRETQYF. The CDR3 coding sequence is TGTGCCAGCACGCCTGGTCGAGAGACCCAGTACTTC.

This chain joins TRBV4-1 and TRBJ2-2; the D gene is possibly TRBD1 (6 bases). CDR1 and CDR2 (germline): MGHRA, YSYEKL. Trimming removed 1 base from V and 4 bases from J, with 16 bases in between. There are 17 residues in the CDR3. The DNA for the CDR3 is TGCGCCAGCAGCCAAGGACAGGATCGGGGAGTCACCGGGGAGCTGTTTTTT. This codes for CASSQGQDRGVTGELFF.

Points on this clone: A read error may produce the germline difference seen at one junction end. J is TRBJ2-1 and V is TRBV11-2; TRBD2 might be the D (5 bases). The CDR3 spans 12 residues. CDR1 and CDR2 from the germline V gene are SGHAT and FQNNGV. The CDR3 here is CASSSDYSEQFF. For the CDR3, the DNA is TGTGCCAGCAGCTCCGACTACAGTGAGCAGTTCTTC.

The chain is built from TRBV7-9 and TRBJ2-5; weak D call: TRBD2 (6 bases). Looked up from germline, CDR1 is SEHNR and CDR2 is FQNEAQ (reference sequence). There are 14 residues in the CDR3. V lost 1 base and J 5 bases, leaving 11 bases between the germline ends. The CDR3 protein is CASSLGLGAETQYF. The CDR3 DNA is TGTGCCAGCAGCTTAGGACTAGGGGCGGAGACCCAGTACTTC.

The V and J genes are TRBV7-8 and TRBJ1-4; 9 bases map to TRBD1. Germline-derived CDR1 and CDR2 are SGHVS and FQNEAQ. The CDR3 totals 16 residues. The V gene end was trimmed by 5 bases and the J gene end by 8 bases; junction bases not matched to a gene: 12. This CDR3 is CASSAQGQGRGEKLFF. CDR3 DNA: TGTGCCAGCAGCGCTCAGGGACAGGGCCGGGGCGAAAAACTGTTTTTT.

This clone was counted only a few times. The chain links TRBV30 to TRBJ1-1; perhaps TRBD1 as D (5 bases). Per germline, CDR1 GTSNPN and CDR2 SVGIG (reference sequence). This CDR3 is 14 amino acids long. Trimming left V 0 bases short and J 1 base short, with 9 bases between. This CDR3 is CAWSVGLGNTEAFF. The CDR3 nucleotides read TGTGCCTGGAGTGTGGGGCTTGGGAACACTGAAGCTTTCTTT.

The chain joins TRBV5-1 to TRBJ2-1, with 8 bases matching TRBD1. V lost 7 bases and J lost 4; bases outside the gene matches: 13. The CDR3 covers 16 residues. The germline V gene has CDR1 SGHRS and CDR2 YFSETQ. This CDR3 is CASRPKIGQGYNEQFF. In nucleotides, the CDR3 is TGCGCCAGCCGCCCGAAAATTGGACAGGGATACAATGAGCAGTTCTTC.

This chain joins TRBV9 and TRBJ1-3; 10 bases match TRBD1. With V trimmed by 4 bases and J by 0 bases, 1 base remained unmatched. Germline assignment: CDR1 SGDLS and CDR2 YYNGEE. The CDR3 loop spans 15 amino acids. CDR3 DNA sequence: TGTGCCAGCAGCCGACAGGGGGCCTCTGGAAACACCATATATTTT. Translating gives CASSRQGASGNTIYF.